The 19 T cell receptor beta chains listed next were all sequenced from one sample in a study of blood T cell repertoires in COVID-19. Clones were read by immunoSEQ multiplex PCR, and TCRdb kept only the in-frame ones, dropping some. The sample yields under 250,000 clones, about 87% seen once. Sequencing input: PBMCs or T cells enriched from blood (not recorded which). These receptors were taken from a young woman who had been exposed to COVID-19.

In DNA, the CDR3 is TGTGCCAGCAGCCCGCCGGGACAGGCCGTAGACACCATATATTTT. It codes for CASSPPGQAVDTIYF. The rearrangement joins TRBV7-8 to TRBJ1-3; the match to TRBD1 covers 8 bases. This CDR3 has 15 residues. Trimming at V came to 5 bases and at J to 8 bases, leaving 11 bases not matched to a gene. The V gene's germline CDR1 is SGHVS and CDR2 FQNEAQ.

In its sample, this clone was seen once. In DNA, the CDR3 is TGTGCCAGCTCACCGAGGGGACTAGCGGGACCGGAGATAGGGCTCGAGCAGTACTTC. Its translation: CASSPRGLAGPEIGLEQYF. The chain employs TRBV18 and TRBJ2-7, with TRBD2 identical over 13 bases. This CDR3 spans 19 amino acids. Trimming removed 3 bases from V and 6 bases from J; junction bases left unmatched: 17. Germline lookup yields CDR1 KGHSH and CDR2 LQKENI.

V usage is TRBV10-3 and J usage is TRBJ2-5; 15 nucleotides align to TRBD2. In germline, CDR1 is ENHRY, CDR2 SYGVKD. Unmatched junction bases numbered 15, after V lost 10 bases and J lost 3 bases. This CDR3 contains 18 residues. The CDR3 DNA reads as TGTGCCACATCCTCACCGGGACTAGCGGGAGGATTTAAAGAGACCCAGTACTTC. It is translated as CATSSPGLAGGFKETQYF.

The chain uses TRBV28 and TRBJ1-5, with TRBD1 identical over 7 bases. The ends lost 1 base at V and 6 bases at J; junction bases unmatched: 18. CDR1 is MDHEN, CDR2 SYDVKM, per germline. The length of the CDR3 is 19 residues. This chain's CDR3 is CASSLLIRGEAEGAQPQHF. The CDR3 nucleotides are TGTGCCAGCAGTTTATTGATACGGGGTGAGGCGGAGGGGGCTCAGCCCCAGCATTTT.

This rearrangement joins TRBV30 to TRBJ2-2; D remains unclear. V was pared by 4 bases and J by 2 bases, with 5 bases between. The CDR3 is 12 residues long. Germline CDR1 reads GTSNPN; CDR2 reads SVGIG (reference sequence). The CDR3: CAWNSNTGELFF. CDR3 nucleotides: TGTGCCTGGAATAGCAACACCGGGGAGCTGTTTTTT.

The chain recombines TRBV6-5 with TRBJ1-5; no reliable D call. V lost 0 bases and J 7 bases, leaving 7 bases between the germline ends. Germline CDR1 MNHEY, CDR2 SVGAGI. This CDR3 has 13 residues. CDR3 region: CASSYSSRQPQHF. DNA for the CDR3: TGTGCCAGCAGTTACTCGTCGCGGCAGCCCCAGCATTTT.

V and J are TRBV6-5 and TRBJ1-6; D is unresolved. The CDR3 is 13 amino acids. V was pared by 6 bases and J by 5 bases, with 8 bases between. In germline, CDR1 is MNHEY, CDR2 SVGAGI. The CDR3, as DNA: TGTGCCAGCAGCCCCTTAAATAATTCACCCCTCCACTTT. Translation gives CASSPLNNSPLHF.

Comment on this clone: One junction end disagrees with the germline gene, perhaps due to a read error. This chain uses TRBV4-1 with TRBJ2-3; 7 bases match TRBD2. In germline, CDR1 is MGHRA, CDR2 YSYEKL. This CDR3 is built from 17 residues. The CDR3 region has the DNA TGCGCCAGCAGCCACCCAAAGGAGGCTAGCGGCACAGATGCGCAGTATTTT. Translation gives CASSHPKEASGTDAQYF.

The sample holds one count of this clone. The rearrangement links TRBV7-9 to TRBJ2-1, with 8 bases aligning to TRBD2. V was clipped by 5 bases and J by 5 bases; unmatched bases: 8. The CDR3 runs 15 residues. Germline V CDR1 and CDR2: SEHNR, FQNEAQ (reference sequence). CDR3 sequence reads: CASSPAGARNNEQFF. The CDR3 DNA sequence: TGTGCCAGCAGCCCAGCGGGAGCTCGGAACAATGAGCAGTTCTTC.

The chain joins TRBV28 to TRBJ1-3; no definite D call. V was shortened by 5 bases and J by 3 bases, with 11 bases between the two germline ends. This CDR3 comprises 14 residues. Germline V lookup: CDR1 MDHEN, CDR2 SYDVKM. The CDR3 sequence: CASSPRGIGNTIYF. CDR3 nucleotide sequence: TGTGCCAGCAGTCCCCGAGGTATTGGAAACACCATATATTTT.

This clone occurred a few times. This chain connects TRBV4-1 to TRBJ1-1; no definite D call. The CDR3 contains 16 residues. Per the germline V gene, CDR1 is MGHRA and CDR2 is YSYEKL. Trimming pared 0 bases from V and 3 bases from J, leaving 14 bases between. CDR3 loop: CASSQEGRGGDTEAFF. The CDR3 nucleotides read TGCGCCAGCAGCCAAGAAGGGCGGGGTGGGGACACTGAAGCTTTCTTT.

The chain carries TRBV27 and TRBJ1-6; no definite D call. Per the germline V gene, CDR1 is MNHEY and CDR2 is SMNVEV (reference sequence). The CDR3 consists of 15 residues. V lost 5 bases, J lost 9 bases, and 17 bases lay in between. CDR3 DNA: TGTGCCAGCAGTCCCGTGCGGGGTTTGGGTTCACCCCTCCACTTT. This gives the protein CASSPVRGLGSPLHF.

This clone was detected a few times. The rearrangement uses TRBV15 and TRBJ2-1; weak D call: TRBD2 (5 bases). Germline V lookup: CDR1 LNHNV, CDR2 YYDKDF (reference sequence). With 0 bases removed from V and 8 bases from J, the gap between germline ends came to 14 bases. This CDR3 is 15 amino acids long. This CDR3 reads CATSRDAEGSDEQFF. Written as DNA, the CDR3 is TGTGCCACCAGCAGAGATGCCGAGGGATCGGATGAGCAGTTCTTC.

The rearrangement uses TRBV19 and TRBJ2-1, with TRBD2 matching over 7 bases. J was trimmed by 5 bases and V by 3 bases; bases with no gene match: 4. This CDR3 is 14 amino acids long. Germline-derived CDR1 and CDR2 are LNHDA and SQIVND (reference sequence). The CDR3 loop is CASSIALADNEQFF. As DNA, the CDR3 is TGTGCCAGTAGTATTGCGCTAGCGGACAATGAGCAGTTCTTC.

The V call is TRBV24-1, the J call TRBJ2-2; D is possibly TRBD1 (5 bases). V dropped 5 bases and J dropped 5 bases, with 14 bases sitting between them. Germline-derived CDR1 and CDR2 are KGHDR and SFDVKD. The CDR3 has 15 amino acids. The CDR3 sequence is CATSAGRVFTGELFF. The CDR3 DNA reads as TGTGCCACCAGTGCGGGCAGGGTATTTACCGGGGAGCTGTTTTTT.

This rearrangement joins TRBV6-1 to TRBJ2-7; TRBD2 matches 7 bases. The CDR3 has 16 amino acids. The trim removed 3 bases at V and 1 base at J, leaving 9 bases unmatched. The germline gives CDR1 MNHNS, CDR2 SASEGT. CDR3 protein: CASSEGLAVTSYEQYF. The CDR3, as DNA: TGTGCCAGCAGTGAGGGGCTAGCGGTCACTTCCTACGAGCAGTACTTC.

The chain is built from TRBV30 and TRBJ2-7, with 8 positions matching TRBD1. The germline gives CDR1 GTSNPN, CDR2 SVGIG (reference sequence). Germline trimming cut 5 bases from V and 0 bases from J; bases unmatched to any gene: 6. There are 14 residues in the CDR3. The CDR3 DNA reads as TGTGCCTGGGGGGACAGGAAGAGCTCCTACGAGCAGTACTTC. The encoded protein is CAWGDRKSSYEQYF. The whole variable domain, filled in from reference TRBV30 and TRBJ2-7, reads SQTIHQWPATLVQPVGSPLSLECTVEGTSNPNLYWYRQAAGRGLQLLFYSVGIGQISSEVPQNLSASRPQDRQFILSSKKLLLSDSGFYLCAWGDRKSSYEQYFGPGTRLTVT.

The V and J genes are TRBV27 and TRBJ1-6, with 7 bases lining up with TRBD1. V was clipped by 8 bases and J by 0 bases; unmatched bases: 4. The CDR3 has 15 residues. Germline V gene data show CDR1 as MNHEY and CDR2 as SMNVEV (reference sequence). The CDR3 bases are TGTGCCAGCGGACAGGCGAGCTCCTATAATTCACCCCTCCACTTT. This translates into CASGQASSYNSPLHF.

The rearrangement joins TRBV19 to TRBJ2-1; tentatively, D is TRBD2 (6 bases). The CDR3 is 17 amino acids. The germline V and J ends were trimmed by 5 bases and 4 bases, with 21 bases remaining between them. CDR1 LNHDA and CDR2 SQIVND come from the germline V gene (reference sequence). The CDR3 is CASSPRLGEPLYNEQFF. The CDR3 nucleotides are TGTGCCAGTAGTCCCCGACTAGGAGAGCCACTTTACAATGAGCAGTTCTTC. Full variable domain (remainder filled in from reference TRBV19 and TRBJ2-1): DGGITQSPKYLFRKEGQNVTLSCEQNLNHDAMYWYRQDPGQGLRLIYYSQIVNDFQKGDIAEGYSVSREKKESFPLTVTSAQKNPTAFYLCASSPRLGEPLYNEQFFGPGTRLTVL.